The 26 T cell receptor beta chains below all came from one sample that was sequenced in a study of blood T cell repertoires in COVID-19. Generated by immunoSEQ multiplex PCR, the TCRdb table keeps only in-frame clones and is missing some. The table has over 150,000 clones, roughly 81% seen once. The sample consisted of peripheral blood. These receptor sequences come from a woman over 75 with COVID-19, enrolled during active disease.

In nucleotides, the CDR3 is TGTGCCAGCAGTTTCCCAGAGCCCCAGCATTTT. This sequence encodes CASSFPEPQHF. V usage is TRBV6-2 or TRBV6-3 and J usage is TRBJ1-5; D call uncertain. The V and J ends lost 4 bases and 8 bases respectively, with 6 bases between them. This CDR3 is 11 amino acids long. The germline V gene has CDR1 MNHEY and CDR2 SVGEGT.

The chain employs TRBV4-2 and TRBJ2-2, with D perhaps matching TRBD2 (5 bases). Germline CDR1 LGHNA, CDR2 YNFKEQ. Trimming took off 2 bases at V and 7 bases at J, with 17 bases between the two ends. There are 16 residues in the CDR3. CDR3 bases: TGTGCCAGCAGCCAAATGAGGGCTAGATTCGGCGGGGAGCTGTTTTTT. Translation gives CASSQMRARFGGELFF.

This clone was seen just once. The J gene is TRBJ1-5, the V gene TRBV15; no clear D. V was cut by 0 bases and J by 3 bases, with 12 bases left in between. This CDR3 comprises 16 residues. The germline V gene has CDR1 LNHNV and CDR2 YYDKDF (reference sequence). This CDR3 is CATSRDWRRSNQPQHF. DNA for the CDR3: TGTGCCACCAGCAGAGATTGGCGCAGGTCCAATCAGCCCCAGCATTTT.

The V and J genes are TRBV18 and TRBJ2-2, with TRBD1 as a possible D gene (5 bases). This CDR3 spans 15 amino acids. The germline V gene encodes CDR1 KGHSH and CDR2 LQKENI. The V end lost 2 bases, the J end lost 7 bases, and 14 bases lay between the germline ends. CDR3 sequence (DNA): TGTGCCAGCTCACCAGGGCAGGGTGAAGTCGGGGAGCTGTTTTTT. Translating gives CASSPGQGEVGELFF.

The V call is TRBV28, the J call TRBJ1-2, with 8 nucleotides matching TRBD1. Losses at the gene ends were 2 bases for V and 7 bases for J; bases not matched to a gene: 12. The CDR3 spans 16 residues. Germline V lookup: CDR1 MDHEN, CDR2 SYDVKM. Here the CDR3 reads CASSLPTTGAPSGYTF. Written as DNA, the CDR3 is TGTGCCAGCAGTTTACCCACGACAGGGGCACCAAGTGGCTACACCTTC.

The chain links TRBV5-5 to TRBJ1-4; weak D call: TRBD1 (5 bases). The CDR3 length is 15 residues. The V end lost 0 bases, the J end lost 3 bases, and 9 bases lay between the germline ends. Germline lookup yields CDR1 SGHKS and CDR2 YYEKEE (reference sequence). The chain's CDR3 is CASSLEGVPNEKLFF. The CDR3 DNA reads TGTGCCAGCAGCTTGGAAGGGGTCCCTAATGAAAAACTGTTTTTT.

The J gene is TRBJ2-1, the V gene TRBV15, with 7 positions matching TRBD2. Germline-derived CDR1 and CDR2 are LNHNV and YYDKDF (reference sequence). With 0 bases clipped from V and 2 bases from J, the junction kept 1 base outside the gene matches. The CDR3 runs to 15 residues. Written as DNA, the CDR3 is TGTGCCACCAGCAGAGACCTAGCGGCCTACAATGAGCAGTTCTTC. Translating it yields CATSRDLAAYNEQFF.

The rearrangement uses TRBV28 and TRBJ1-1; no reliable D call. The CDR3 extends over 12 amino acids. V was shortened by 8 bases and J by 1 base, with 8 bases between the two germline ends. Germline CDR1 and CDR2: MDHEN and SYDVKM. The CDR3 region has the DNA TGTGCCAGCCAAGCGGGGAACACTGAAGCTTTCTTT. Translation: CASQAGNTEAFF.

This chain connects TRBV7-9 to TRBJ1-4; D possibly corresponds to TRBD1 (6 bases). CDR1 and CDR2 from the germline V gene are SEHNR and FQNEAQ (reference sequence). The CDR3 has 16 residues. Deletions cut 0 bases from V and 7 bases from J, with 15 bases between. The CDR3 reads CASSLAGGQVFEKLFF. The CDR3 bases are TGTGCCAGCAGCTTAGCGGGGGGGCAGGTTTTTGAAAAACTGTTTTTT.

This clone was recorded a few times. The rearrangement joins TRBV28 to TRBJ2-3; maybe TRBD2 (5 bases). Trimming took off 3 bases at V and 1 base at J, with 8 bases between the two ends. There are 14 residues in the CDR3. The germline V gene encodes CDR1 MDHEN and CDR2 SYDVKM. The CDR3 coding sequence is TGTGCCAGCAGTTTTTTACTAGGCACAGATACGCAGTATTTT. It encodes CASSFLLGTDTQYF.

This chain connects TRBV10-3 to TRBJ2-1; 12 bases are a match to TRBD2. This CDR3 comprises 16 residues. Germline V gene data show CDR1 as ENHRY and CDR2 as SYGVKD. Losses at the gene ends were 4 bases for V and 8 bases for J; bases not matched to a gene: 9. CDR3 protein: CAISGGTSGFFDEQFF. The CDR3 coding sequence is TGTGCCATCAGTGGGGGGACTAGCGGGTTTTTCGATGAGCAGTTCTTC.

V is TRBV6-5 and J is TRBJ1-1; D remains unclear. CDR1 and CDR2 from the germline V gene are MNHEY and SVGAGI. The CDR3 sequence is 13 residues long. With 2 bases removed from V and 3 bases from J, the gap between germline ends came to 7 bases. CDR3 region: CASSYGRDTEAFF. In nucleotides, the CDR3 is TGTGCCAGCAGTTACGGCCGGGACACTGAAGCTTTCTTT.

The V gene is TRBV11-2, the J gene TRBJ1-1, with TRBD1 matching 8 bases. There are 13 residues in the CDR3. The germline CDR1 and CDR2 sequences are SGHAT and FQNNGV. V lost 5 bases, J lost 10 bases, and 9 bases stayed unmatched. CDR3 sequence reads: CASSRYQGATAFF. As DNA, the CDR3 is TGTGCCAGCAGCCGTTACCAGGGGGCGACAGCTTTCTTT.

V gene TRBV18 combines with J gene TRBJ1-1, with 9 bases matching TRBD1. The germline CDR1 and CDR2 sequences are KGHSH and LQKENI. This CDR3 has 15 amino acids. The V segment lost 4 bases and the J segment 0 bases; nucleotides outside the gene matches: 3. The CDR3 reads CASSLRTGVNTEAFF. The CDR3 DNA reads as TGTGCCAGCTCACTACGGACAGGGGTGAACACTGAAGCTTTCTTT.

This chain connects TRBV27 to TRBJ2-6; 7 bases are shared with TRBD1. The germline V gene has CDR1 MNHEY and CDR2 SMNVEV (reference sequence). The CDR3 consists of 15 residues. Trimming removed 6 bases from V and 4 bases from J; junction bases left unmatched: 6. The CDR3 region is CASRRQGDGANVLTF. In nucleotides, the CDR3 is TGTGCCAGCAGGAGACAGGGAGACGGGGCCAACGTCCTGACTTTC.

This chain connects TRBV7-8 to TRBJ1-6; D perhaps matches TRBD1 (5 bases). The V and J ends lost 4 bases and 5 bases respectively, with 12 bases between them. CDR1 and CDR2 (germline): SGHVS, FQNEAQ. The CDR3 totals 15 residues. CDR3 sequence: CASSYRQTHNSPLHF. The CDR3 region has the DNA TGTGCCAGCAGCTACCGACAGACCCATAATTCACCCCTCCACTTT. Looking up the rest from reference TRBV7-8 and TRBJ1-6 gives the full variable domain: GAGVSQSPRYKVAKRGQDVALRCDPISGHVSLFWYQQALGQGPEFLTYFQNEAQLDKSGLPSDRFFAERPEGSVSTLKIQRTQQEDSAVYLCASSYRQTHNSPLHFGNGTRLTVT.

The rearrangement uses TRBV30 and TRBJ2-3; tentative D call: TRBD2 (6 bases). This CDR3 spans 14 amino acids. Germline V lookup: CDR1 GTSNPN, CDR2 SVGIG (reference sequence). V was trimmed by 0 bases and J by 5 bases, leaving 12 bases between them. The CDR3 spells CAWSVVGRGDTQYF. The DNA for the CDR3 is TGTGCCTGGAGTGTTGTGGGGCGGGGAGATACGCAGTATTTT.

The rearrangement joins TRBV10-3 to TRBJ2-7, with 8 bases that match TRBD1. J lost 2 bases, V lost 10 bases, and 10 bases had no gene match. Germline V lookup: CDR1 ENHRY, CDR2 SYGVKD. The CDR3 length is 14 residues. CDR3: CATQGQGGTYEQYF. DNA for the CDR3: TGTGCCACCCAAGGACAGGGCGGTACCTACGAGCAGTACTTC.

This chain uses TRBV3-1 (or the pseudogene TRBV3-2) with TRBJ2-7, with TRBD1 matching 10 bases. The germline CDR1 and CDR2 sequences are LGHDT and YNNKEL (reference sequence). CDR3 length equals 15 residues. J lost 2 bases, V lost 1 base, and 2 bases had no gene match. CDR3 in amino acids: CASSQAGTGAYEQYF. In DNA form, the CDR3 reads TGTGCCAGCAGCCAAGCCGGGACAGGGGCCTACGAGCAGTACTTC.

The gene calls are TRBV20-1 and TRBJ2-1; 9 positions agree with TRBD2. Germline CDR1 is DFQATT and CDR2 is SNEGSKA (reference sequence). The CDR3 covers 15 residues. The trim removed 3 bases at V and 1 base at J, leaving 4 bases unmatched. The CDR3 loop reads CSASKLAGSYNEQFF. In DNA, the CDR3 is TGCAGTGCTAGTAAACTAGCGGGTTCCTACAATGAGCAGTTCTTC.

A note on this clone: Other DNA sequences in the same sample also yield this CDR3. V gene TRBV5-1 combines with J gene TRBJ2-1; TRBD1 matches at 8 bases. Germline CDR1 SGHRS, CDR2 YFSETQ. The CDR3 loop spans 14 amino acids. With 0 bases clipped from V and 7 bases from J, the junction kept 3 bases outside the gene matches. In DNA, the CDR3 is TGCGCCAGCAGCTTGGAGCAGGGGGCTAATGAGCAGTTCTTC. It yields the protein CASSLEQGANEQFF.

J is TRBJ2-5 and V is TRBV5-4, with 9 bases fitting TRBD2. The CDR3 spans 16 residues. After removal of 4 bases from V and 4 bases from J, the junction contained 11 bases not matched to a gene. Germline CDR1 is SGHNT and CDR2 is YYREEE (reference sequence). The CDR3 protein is CASSRGRAGGGETQYF. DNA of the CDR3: TGTGCCAGCAGCAGGGGAAGAGCGGGGGGAGGAGAGACCCAGTACTTC.

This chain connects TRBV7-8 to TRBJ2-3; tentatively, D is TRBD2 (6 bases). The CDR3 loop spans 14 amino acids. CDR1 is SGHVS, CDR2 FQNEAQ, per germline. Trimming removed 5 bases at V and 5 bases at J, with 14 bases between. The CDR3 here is CASSLSGLGDTQYF. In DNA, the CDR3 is TGTGCCAGCAGCCTTAGCGGCTTGGGAGATACGCAGTATTTT.

The CDR3 is CASSPRGQGSDGYTF. DNA for the CDR3: TGTGCCAGCTCACCGCGGGGACAGGGGTCGGATGGCTACACCTTC. The chain is built from TRBV18 and TRBJ1-2, with 10 bases matching TRBD1. The length of the CDR3 is 15 residues. V dropped 3 bases and J dropped 6; count of bases not matched to a gene: 7. Germline CDR1 KGHSH, CDR2 LQKENI.

The CDR3 region has the DNA TGTGCCAGCTCACCAATAGCCCCGACTAATGAAAAACTGTTTTTT. Translating it yields CASSPIAPTNEKLFF. This sequence joins TRBV18 and TRBJ1-4; D is ambiguous. Germline loops: CDR1 KGHSH, CDR2 LQKENI. Trimming removed 2 bases from V and 2 bases from J, with 9 bases in between. The CDR3 has 15 residues.

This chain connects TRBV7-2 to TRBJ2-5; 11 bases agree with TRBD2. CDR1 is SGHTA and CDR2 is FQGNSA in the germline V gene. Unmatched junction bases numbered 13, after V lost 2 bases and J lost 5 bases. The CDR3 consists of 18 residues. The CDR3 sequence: CASSLSGLAGSRGETQYF. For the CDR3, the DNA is TGTGCCAGCAGCTTAAGTGGACTAGCGGGTTCCCGAGGGGAGACCCAGTACTTC.